The entry below gives a single T cell receptor beta chain sequence along with its context. The sample is drawn from a study of glioma-infiltrating T cells. V lost 0 bases to trimming and J lost 11 bases; unmatched junction nucleotides: 19. Per germline, CDR1 LGHDT and CDR2 YNNKEL (reference sequence). This CDR3 has 17 amino acids. Amplification of TCR alpha and beta CDR3 regions from RNA used iRepertoire nested multiplex PCR. TCRdb passed the multiplex PCR reads through MiXCR, listing each CDR3 protein once. The data hold under 200,000 distinct CDR3 sequences, with 25% to 35% observed a single time. The chain has TRBV3-1 and TRBJ2-7; 7 bases are a match to TRBD2. The sample comprised glioma tissue, nonneoplastic brain tissue, or PBMCs (not recorded which). The TCR was taken from a human donor with low-grade glioma or glioblastoma, undergoing nonglioma brain surgery, or in good health (not recorded which). The CDR3 spells CASSQDLGAGMGEIKYF. DNA of the CDR3: TGTGCCAGCAGCCAAGATCTCGGAGCGGGAATGGGAGAGATCAAGTACTTC.